The 13 T cell receptor beta chains below were found in one sample sequenced in a study of blood T cell repertoires in COVID-19 (TCRdb year 2020). Library generation was performed with the immunoSEQ multiplex PCR assay. TCRdb re-hosts the immuneACCESS table, in-frame sequences only. Its copies lack some clones; in the studies checked, an unresolved V gene accounts for under half of them, and the cause for the rest is not known. The sample records 90,000 to 100,000 clones, approximately 86% of which are singletons. The ten most abundant clones make up over 9% of the sample. The sequenced sample consisted of peripheral blood. The receptors originated from a man between 50 and 59 years old with acute or convalescent COVID-19.

The V call is TRBV30, the J call TRBJ1-4, with D possibly matching TRBD1 (5 bases). The CDR3 is 13 amino acids. From germline, CDR1 is GTSNPN and CDR2 SVGIG (reference sequence). The V end lost 0 bases, the J end lost 8 bases, and 10 bases lay between the germline ends. CDR3 bases: TGTGCCTGGAGTGTAAGGGGCAGCGAAAAACTGTTTTTT. This encodes CAWSVRGSEKLFF. Full variable domain (outside the CDR3, taken from reference TRBV30 and TRBJ1-4): SQTIHQWPATLVQPVGSPLSLECTVEGTSNPNLYWYRQAAGRGLQLLFYSVGIGQISSEVPQNLSASRPQDRQFILSSKKLLLSDSGFYLCAWSVRGSEKLFFGSGTQLSVL.

The chain links TRBV29-1 to TRBJ2-3; 9 nucleotides line up with TRBD2. The CDR3 sequence is 14 residues long. J lost 4 bases, V lost 6 bases, and 8 bases had no gene match. Per germline, CDR1 SQVTM and CDR2 ANQGSEA. This CDR3 reads CSVPGAGGADTQYF. CDR3 nucleotide sequence: TGCAGCGTACCGGGAGCGGGGGGAGCAGATACGCAGTATTTT.

CDR3 residues: CASKNRGTSYEQYF. CDR3 coding DNA: TGTGCCAGCAAGAACAGGGGAACCTCCTACGAGCAGTACTTC. The gene calls are TRBV2 and TRBJ2-7, with TRBD1 identical over 7 bases. The CDR3 totals 14 residues. Germline V gives CDR1 SNHLY, CDR2 FYNNEI. With 7 bases clipped from V and 0 bases from J, the junction kept 6 bases outside the gene matches.

This sequence joins TRBV18 and TRBJ1-2; 8 positions match TRBD1. The CDR3 extends over 16 amino acids. V gave up 6 bases and J gave up 4 bases; unmatched junction bases: 13. Germline CDR1 reads KGHSH; CDR2 reads LQKENI. This CDR3 is CASSLLATGGFYGYTF. DNA of the CDR3: TGTGCCAGCTCCCTCCTCGCAACAGGGGGATTCTATGGCTACACCTTC.

V gene TRBV5-1 combines with J gene TRBJ2-3; D is possibly TRBD2 (5 bases). Between the trimmed V and J ends, which lost 0 bases and 3 bases, there was a span of 11 bases. The CDR3 extends over 15 amino acids. Looked up from germline, CDR1 is SGHRS and CDR2 is YFSETQ. CDR3 in DNA: TGCGCCAGCAGCTTGGGGGGAGCTCAAACAGATACGCAGTATTTT. Its protein product is CASSLGGAQTDTQYF.

The chain couples TRBV27 to TRBJ2-1; 9 nucleotides line up with TRBD2. The germline CDR1 and CDR2 sequences are MNHEY and SMNVEV (reference sequence). V shed 5 bases, J shed 9 bases, and the junction held 20 bases outside the gene matches. The CDR3 runs to 18 residues. The chain's CDR3 is CASSPLRAGGLRKAEQFF. The CDR3 DNA follows: TGTGCCAGCAGTCCGCTGAGGGCGGGAGGGCTCCGGAAGGCTGAGCAGTTCTTC.

The chain employs TRBV6-5 and TRBJ2-5; 9 nucleotides match TRBD1. V was clipped by 4 bases and J by 2 bases; unmatched bases: 2. This CDR3 contains 14 residues. Germline CDR1 reads MNHEY; CDR2 reads SVGAGI. Here the CDR3 reads CASSSGTGQETQYF. In DNA, the CDR3 is TGTGCCAGCAGTTCCGGGACAGGGCAAGAGACCCAGTACTTC.

The V call is TRBV2, the J call TRBJ1-4; 8 bases line up with TRBD1. The CDR3 sequence is 15 residues long. The V gene's germline CDR1 is SNHLY and CDR2 FYNNEI. V lost 5 bases to trimming and J lost 7 bases; unmatched junction nucleotides: 9. CDR3 loop: CASSLTTGAGEKLFF. CDR3 in DNA: TGTGCCAGCAGTTTAACGACAGGGGCGGGTGAAAAACTGTTTTTT.

The CDR3 DNA is TGTGCCAGCAGCTTATACCCCGGGGGCCTAGCGGACACCGGGGAGCTGTTTTTT. Its protein is CASSLYPGGLADTGELFF. This chain uses TRBV7-3 with TRBJ2-2, with D perhaps TRBD2 (7 bases). Germline CDR1 and CDR2: SGHTA and FQGTGA. The CDR3 is 18 amino acids. Trimming took off 2 bases at V and 3 bases at J, with 19 bases between the two ends.

The rearrangement joins TRBV11-2 to TRBJ1-2; the match to TRBD1 covers 7 bases. Germline values: CDR1 SGHAT, CDR2 FQNNGV. V gave up 2 bases and J gave up 0 bases; unmatched junction bases: 6. The length of the CDR3 is 16 residues. This chain's CDR3 is CASSLRGQASNYGYTF. Here the CDR3 DNA reads TGTGCCAGCAGCTTACGAGGACAGGCGTCTAACTATGGCTACACCTTC.

The V call is TRBV9, the J call TRBJ2-1; maybe TRBD2 (5 bases). Germline loops: CDR1 SGDLS, CDR2 YYNGEE. Between the trimmed V and J ends, which lost 3 bases and 6 bases, there was a span of 13 bases. The CDR3 contains 14 residues. The CDR3 sequence: CASSAQRSVNEQFF. The CDR3 DNA reads as TGTGCCAGCAGCGCCCAGCGGTCCGTCAATGAGCAGTTCTTC.

The CDR3 spells CATSARGLGYTEAFF. CDR3 nucleotide sequence: TGTGCCACCAGTGCCAGGGGGCTTGGGTACACTGAAGCTTTCTTT. V gene TRBV24-1 combines with J gene TRBJ1-1, with TRBD1 matching 8 bases. Trimming cost V 5 bases and J 3 bases; bases outside gene matches: 7. Germline lookup yields CDR1 KGHDR and CDR2 SFDVKD. This CDR3 has 15 residues.

In nucleotides, the CDR3 is TGTGCCAGCAGCCATGTCGTAGGGGGATTCACAGATACGCAGTATTTT. Translation: CASSHVVGGFTDTQYF. The chain has TRBV3-1 (or the pseudogene TRBV3-2) and TRBJ2-3; D possibly corresponds to TRBD1 (6 bases). Per germline, CDR1 LGHDT and CDR2 YNNKEL (reference sequence). V lost 3 bases and J 2 bases, leaving 15 bases between the germline ends. This CDR3 is 16 amino acids long.